The 27 T cell receptor beta chains below come from one sample, sequenced in a study of blood T cell repertoires in COVID-19. The data were produced by immunoSEQ multiplex PCR, yet TCRdb's version contains in-frame clones alone and is incomplete. In the table there are 350,000 to 400,000 clones, just under 90% of which are singletons. Sequenced input: PBMCs or T cells enriched from blood (not recorded which). These receptors were taken from a woman in her 30s who had recovered from COVID-19.

The CDR3 region has the DNA TGTGCCAGCAGTGCGACAGTCGAAGCTTTCTTT. Encoded protein: CASSATVEAFF. The chain joins TRBV2 to TRBJ1-1, with D possibly TRBD1 on 5 matching bases. Trimming shortened V by 4 bases and J by 8 bases, and 8 bases separated the two germline ends. CDR1 is SNHLY, CDR2 FYNNEI, per germline. This CDR3 has 11 residues.

The chain has TRBV18 and TRBJ2-7; 10 bases fit TRBD1. The CDR3 loop spans 14 amino acids. Germline lookup yields CDR1 KGHSH and CDR2 LQKENI. Unmatched junction bases numbered 4, after V lost 5 bases and J lost 3 bases. CDR3 sequence (DNA): TGTGCCAGCTCAGTGGACAGGGGGTACTACGAGCAGTACTTC. This encodes CASSVDRGYYEQYF.

The chain recombines TRBV4-3 with TRBJ2-5, with 10 bases aligning to TRBD1. This CDR3 contains 16 residues. The germline V gene has CDR1 LGHNA and CDR2 YSLEER. V lost 3 bases and J lost 5; bases outside the gene matches: 9. CDR3 coding DNA: TGCGCCAGCAGCCAGGGGCGACAGGGGGCGCAGGAGACCCAGTACTTC. Amino acids: CASSQGRQGAQETQYF.

This clone was detected only a few times. This sequence joins TRBV4-2 and TRBJ2-7; no clear D. The CDR3 loop spans 15 amino acids. Germline CDR1 is LGHNA and CDR2 is YNFKEQ. Trimming cost V 0 bases and J 0 bases, with 9 bases left between them. This CDR3 is CASSQEVKSSYEQYF. The CDR3 bases are TGTGCCAGCAGCCAAGAGGTGAAGAGCTCCTACGAGCAGTACTTC.

The genes are TRBV11-3 and TRBJ2-2; 8 bases fit TRBD1. Unmatched junction bases numbered 9, after V lost 1 base and J lost 8 bases. From germline, CDR1 is SGHNT and CDR2 YENEEA. The CDR3 contains 16 residues. The CDR3 bases are TGTGCCAGCAGCTTAGGATTCTCCCAGGGGGCAGGGGAGCTGTTTTTT. Amino acid sequence: CASSLGFSQGAGELFF.

The chain combines TRBV10-2 with TRBJ1-3; D is possibly TRBD1 (5 bases). From germline, CDR1 is WSHSY and CDR2 SAAADI. V was shortened by 9 bases and J by 0 bases, with 12 bases between the two germline ends. This CDR3 comprises 14 residues. CDR3 in amino acids: CASRQSHSGNTIYF. In nucleotides, the CDR3 is TGCGCCAGTCGACAGAGCCACTCTGGAAACACCATATATTTT.

The rearrangement joins TRBV18 to TRBJ2-5; D is unclear. The CDR3 spans 15 residues. The V gene lost 2 bases and the J gene lost 1 base, with 11 bases spanning the gap. From germline, CDR1 is KGHSH and CDR2 LQKENI. The CDR3: CASSPKPGLQETQYF. CDR3 DNA: TGTGCCAGCTCACCAAAACCGGGTCTCCAAGAGACCCAGTACTTC.

The rearrangement links TRBV18 to TRBJ2-5; D might be TRBD1 (5 bases). The length of the CDR3 is 15 residues. V lost 4 bases to trimming and J lost 5 bases, with 17 bases between them. The germline gives CDR1 KGHSH, CDR2 LQKENI. In nucleotides, the CDR3 is TGTGCCAGCTCACAAGTCGGACAACTTGACGAGACCCAGTACTTC. Its protein product is CASSQVGQLDETQYF.

The chain carries TRBV18 and TRBJ2-4; TRBD2 aligns across 12 bases. With 1 base clipped from V and 8 bases from J, the junction kept 6 bases outside the gene matches. Germline CDR1 and CDR2: KGHSH and LQKENI. CDR3 length: 16 amino acids. The CDR3 sequence: CASSPQTTSGSYIQYF. CDR3 DNA sequence: TGTGCCAGCTCACCACAGACGACTAGCGGGAGTTACATTCAGTACTTC.

The chain employs TRBV2 and TRBJ1-5; 8 bases align to TRBD1. Looked up from germline, CDR1 is SNHLY and CDR2 is FYNNEI. V dropped 6 bases and J dropped 7; count of bases not matched to a gene: 8. The CDR3 totals 14 residues. Here the CDR3 reads CASSAQGEVQPQHF. The CDR3 DNA reads TGTGCCAGCAGCGCACAGGGGGAGGTACAGCCCCAGCATTTT.

The chain employs TRBV24-1 and TRBJ2-2; D gene unclear. The V gene's germline CDR1 is KGHDR and CDR2 SFDVKD. V lost 3 bases and J lost 1, with 2 bases in between. This CDR3 region has 13 residues. In DNA form, the CDR3 reads TGTGCCACCAGTGATCGGAACACCGGGGAGCTGTTTTTT. Protein product: CATSDRNTGELFF.

The rearrangement joins TRBV28 to TRBJ1-2; TRBD1 matches at 10 bases. The CDR3 consists of 15 residues. Germline assignment: CDR1 MDHEN and CDR2 SYDVKM. The J segment lost 5 bases and the V segment lost 4 bases, leaving 7 bases of the junction unmatched. The CDR3 region is CASSYPTGGVYGYTF. The CDR3 coding sequence is TGTGCCAGCAGTTACCCGACAGGGGGCGTTTATGGCTACACCTTC.

The V and J genes are TRBV6-5 and TRBJ2-7, with 10 bases lining up with TRBD1. CDR3 length: 14 amino acids. V was clipped by 7 bases and J by 2 bases; unmatched bases: 5. From germline, CDR1 is MNHEY and CDR2 SVGAGI. The CDR3 DNA reads TGTGCCAGCAATCGGGACAGGGGAACCTACGAGCAGTACTTC. It is translated as CASNRDRGTYEQYF.

This chain joins TRBV10-1 and TRBJ1-1; the D is unclear. Trimming shortened V by 3 bases and J by 4 bases, and 12 bases separated the two germline ends. In germline, CDR1 is WNHNN, CDR2 SYGVQD (reference sequence). The CDR3 covers 14 residues. CDR3 sequence (DNA): TGCGCCAGCAGTGATGGAGGGAGTCGCACTGAAGCTTTCTTT. Amino acids: CASSDGGSRTEAFF.

This clone has a handful of counts. The V call is TRBV19, the J call TRBJ1-2, with D perhaps TRBD1 (6 bases). The CDR3 spans 15 residues. V was cut by 5 bases and J by 0 bases, with 13 bases left in between. Per the germline V gene, CDR1 is LNHDA and CDR2 is SQIVND (reference sequence). Written as DNA, the CDR3 is TGTGCCAGTAGTCTTGGACAGACAACTAACTATGGCTACACCTTC. It translates to CASSLGQTTNYGYTF.

This chain links TRBV28 with TRBJ2-7; the D gene is possibly TRBD1 (5 bases). The CDR3 loop spans 13 amino acids. Trimming stripped 5 bases from V and 4 bases from J, with 12 bases between. Per germline, CDR1 MDHEN and CDR2 SYDVKM. The CDR3 DNA reads TGTGCCAGCAGTCAGCCTGGGGCGTACGAGCAGTACTTC. As protein: CASSQPGAYEQYF.

The chain couples TRBV7-2 to TRBJ2-1; 8 bases fit TRBD2. The CDR3 is made up of 15 amino acids. The germline V gene encodes CDR1 SGHTA and CDR2 FQGNSA. The ends lost 3 bases at V and 5 bases at J; junction bases unmatched: 6. CDR3 loop: CASSFPGTRNNEQFF. The CDR3, as DNA: TGTGCCAGCAGCTTCCCCGGGACTAGAAACAATGAGCAGTTCTTC.

This clone appeared once. The rearrangement uses TRBV27 and TRBJ2-7, with a tentative D call TRBD1 (5 bases). Germline assignment: CDR1 MNHEY and CDR2 SMNVEV (reference sequence). This CDR3 has 11 amino acids. Trimming removed 5 bases at V and 5 bases at J, with 7 bases between. The CDR3 region has the DNA TGTGCCAGCAGTCAGGGTGACGAGCAGTACTTC. Residues: CASSQGDEQYF.

CDR3 sequence reads: CASSELSLADTQYF. Here the CDR3 DNA reads TGTGCCAGCAGTGAATTGAGCCTCGCAGATACGCAGTATTTT. This chain connects TRBV25-1 to TRBJ2-3; D ambiguous. The CDR3 consists of 14 residues. CDR1 MGHDK and CDR2 SYGVNS come from the germline V gene. The germline V and J ends were trimmed by 1 base and 4 bases, with 9 bases remaining between them.

The chain combines TRBV19 with TRBJ2-1; 10 nucleotides align to TRBD2. This CDR3 region has 16 residues. Germline CDR1 is LNHDA and CDR2 is SQIVND (reference sequence). V shed 7 bases and J 9 bases; nucleotides not matched to a gene: 15. This chain's CDR3 is CASTNRLLAGDSEQFF. As DNA, the CDR3 is TGTGCCAGTACCAACCGTCTCCTAGCGGGAGACAGTGAGCAGTTCTTC. Variable domain in full (rest from reference TRBV19 and TRBJ2-1): DGGITQSPKYLFRKEGQNVTLSCEQNLNHDAMYWYRQDPGQGLRLIYYSQIVNDFQKGDIAEGYSVSREKKESFPLTVTSAQKNPTAFYLCASTNRLLAGDSEQFFGPGTRLTVL.

This clone was seen a single time. This chain joins TRBV7-9 and TRBJ2-7; 8 bases line up with TRBD1. V gave up 2 bases and J gave up 3 bases; unmatched junction bases: 18. The CDR3 consists of 19 residues. Per germline, CDR1 SEHNR and CDR2 FQNEAQ (reference sequence). This chain's CDR3 is CASSLFGTGNYQEHYEQYF. CDR3 nucleotide sequence: TGTGCCAGCAGCTTATTCGGGACAGGCAACTACCAGGAGCACTACGAGCAGTACTTC.

The chain combines TRBV12-3 or TRBV12-4 with TRBJ1-1, with D possibly being TRBD1 (5 bases). The CDR3 loop spans 13 amino acids. Between the trimmed V and J ends, which lost 2 bases and 4 bases, there was a span of 8 bases. The DNA of the CDR3 is TGTGCCAGCAGTTTAAGGGGTTTCACTGAAGCTTTCTTT. Translating it yields CASSLRGFTEAFF.

This clone is a singleton in its sample. This rearrangement joins TRBV7-9 to TRBJ1-2; D not certain. Germline lookup yields CDR1 SEHNR and CDR2 FQNEAQ (reference sequence). There are 16 residues in the CDR3. The V end lost 1 base, the J end lost 5 bases, and 17 bases lay between the germline ends. This CDR3 reads CASSLEERVGRYGYTF. DNA for the CDR3: TGTGCCAGCAGCTTAGAAGAGAGAGTCGGGAGGTATGGCTACACCTTC.

The chain is built from TRBV11-3 and TRBJ1-4; TRBD1 aligns across 8 bases. The CDR3 has 18 amino acids. The germline gives CDR1 SGHNT, CDR2 YENEEA. V lost 3 bases, J lost 8 bases, and 17 bases stayed unmatched. In nucleotides, the CDR3 is TGTGCCAGCAGCTTCCCACCAAAGGCAGGGGGCGGTGAGGAAAAACTGTTTTTT. Its translation: CASSFPPKAGGGEEKLFF.

The J gene is TRBJ2-7, the V gene TRBV7-3; D ambiguous. Germline CDR1 SGHTA, CDR2 FQGTGA. V was cut by 1 base and J by 4 bases, with 11 bases left in between. There are 14 residues in the CDR3. The CDR3 nucleotides read TGTGCCAGCAGCTTAAATCCAGGCAAGTACGAGCAGTACTTC. Translating gives CASSLNPGKYEQYF.

The chain combines TRBV30 with TRBJ1-2; D gene unclear. The germline V and J ends were trimmed by 3 bases and 8 bases, with 22 bases remaining between them. Per germline, CDR1 GTSNPN and CDR2 SVGIG (reference sequence). CDR3 size: 15 residues. CDR3 region: CAWRPRLAGARGYTF. CDR3 nucleotides: TGTGCCTGGAGACCCCGGTTGGCAGGCGCTCGGGGCTACACCTTC.

This chain's CDR3 is CASSFLSGRSQPQHF. Written as DNA, the CDR3 is TGTGCCAGCAGTTTCTTGAGTGGCAGGTCTCAGCCCCAGCATTTT. The chain recombines TRBV28 with TRBJ1-5; D gene unclear. Germline CDR1 is MDHEN and CDR2 is SYDVKM. This CDR3 spans 15 amino acids. V was clipped by 3 bases and J by 6 bases, with 15 bases between them.